Following are 15 T cell receptor beta chains from one sample sequenced in a study of blood T cell repertoires in COVID-19. Profiling relied on immunoSEQ multiplex PCR, and the TCRdb table lists in-frame clones only, not all of them. The repertoire holds 300,000 to 400,000 clones, with around 87% as singletons. Material: peripheral blood. These receptors all come from a woman aged 45-59 years who had recovered from COVID-19.

CDR3 in DNA: TGTGCCAGCACCCGAAGGGGCAGGGCTAATGAAAAACTGTTTTTT. Translated: CASTRRGRANEKLFF. This chain links TRBV13 with TRBJ1-4; D may be TRBD1 (5 bases). Trimming cost V 7 bases and J 3 bases, with 15 bases left between them. The CDR3 contains 15 residues. Germline assignment: CDR1 PRHDT and CDR2 FYEKMQ (reference sequence).

The J gene is TRBJ1-4, the V gene TRBV6-2 or TRBV6-3; D unclear. Per germline, CDR1 MNHEY and CDR2 SVGEGT. Trimming stripped 6 bases from V and 7 bases from J, with 12 bases between. The length of the CDR3 is 13 residues. CDR3 nucleotides: TGTGCCAGCAGATACAGAATCGGTGAAAAACTGTTTTTT. Encoded protein: CASRYRIGEKLFF.

Comments on this clone: The same CDR3 is also encoded by other DNA sequences in this sample. This rearrangement joins TRBV5-1 to TRBJ1-1; D not resolved. V shed 4 bases and J shed 2 bases, with 15 bases lying between them. Germline CDR1 SGHRS, CDR2 YFSETQ. The CDR3 sequence is 15 residues long. In DNA, the CDR3 is TGCGCCAGCAGCCCCAGAGAGGGAGGAAACACTGAAGCTTTCTTT. As protein: CASSPREGGNTEAFF.

CDR3 sequence: CASSSLASTDTQYF. The CDR3 DNA reads as TGTGCCAGCAGCTCCTTAGCTAGCACAGATACGCAGTATTTT. This sequence joins TRBV5-8 and TRBJ2-3; D is ambiguous. The germline V gene encodes CDR1 SGHTS and CDR2 YDEGEE. The V and J ends lost 3 bases and 0 bases respectively, with 8 bases between them. The CDR3 runs 14 residues.

The V gene is TRBV5-5, the J gene TRBJ2-7; 7 bases fit TRBD2. Germline V lookup: CDR1 SGHKS, CDR2 YYEKEE (reference sequence). J gave up 2 bases and V 7 bases, and 9 bases lay outside the gene matches. This CDR3 is 14 amino acids long. The DNA of the CDR3 is TGTGCCAGCCAGGGAGGGGCAATAGCCTACGAGCAGTACTTC. It specifies CASQGGAIAYEQYF.

The chain joins TRBV18 to TRBJ1-6; TRBD1 might be the D (5 bases). The CDR3 contains 19 residues. Looked up from germline, CDR1 is KGHSH and CDR2 is LQKENI. V was clipped by 3 bases and J by 7 bases, with 25 bases between them. Here the CDR3 DNA reads TGTGCCAGCTCACCCTCAGCAGGTCTTACGACAGCCCTAAATTCACCCCTCCACTTT. It specifies CASSPSAGLTTALNSPLHF.

The V call is TRBV12-3 or TRBV12-4, the J call TRBJ2-5; no reliable D call. CDR3 length: 13 amino acids. Trimming removed 6 bases at V and 7 bases at J, with 15 bases between. CDR3: CASRPTTLGTQYF. The CDR3 DNA is TGTGCCAGCAGGCCTACTACGTTAGGGACCCAGTACTTC.

V usage is TRBV5-1 and J usage is TRBJ2-1; tentative D call: TRBD2 (6 bases). Germline lookup yields CDR1 SGHRS and CDR2 YFSETQ. The CDR3 spans 15 residues. V was cut by 2 bases and J by 8 bases, with 17 bases left in between. The DNA of the CDR3 is TGCGCCAGCAGCTTCCGGACCAGGGAGGTCGATGAGCAGTTCTTC. Amino acid sequence: CASSFRTREVDEQFF.

This sequence joins TRBV28 and TRBJ2-5; 8 positions match TRBD1. Trimming removed 6 bases from V and 5 bases from J; junction bases left unmatched: 5. The CDR3 contains 13 residues. Germline assignment: CDR1 MDHEN and CDR2 SYDVKM. CDR3 region: CASSRGRRETQYF. The CDR3 nucleotides are TGTGCCAGCAGCAGGGGGCGCCGGGAGACCCAGTACTTC.

The chain has TRBV9 and TRBJ2-6; no clear D. CDR3 size: 16 residues. Between the trimmed V and J ends, which lost 4 bases and 1 base, there was a span of 12 bases. CDR1 and CDR2 from the germline V gene are SGDLS and YYNGEE. CDR3 sequence reads: CASSPRGGSGANVLTF. In nucleotides, the CDR3 is TGTGCCAGCAGCCCCCGCGGTGGGTCTGGGGCCAACGTCCTGACTTTC.

This clone was observed once. Other DNA variants within this sample encode the same CDR3. The V gene is TRBV28, the J gene TRBJ2-7; D is possibly TRBD1 (6 bases). Deletions cut 6 bases from V and 2 bases from J, with 11 bases between. The CDR3 runs 13 residues. The V gene's germline CDR1 is MDHEN and CDR2 SYDVKM. This chain's CDR3 is CASRRTGTYEQYF. DNA of the CDR3: TGTGCCAGCAGGAGAACAGGGACCTACGAGCAGTACTTC.

The genes are TRBV6-2 or TRBV6-3 and TRBJ2-1, with 14 bases fitting TRBD2. Trimming took 5 bases from V and 9 from J; bases not matched to a gene: 6. Germline V gene data show CDR1 as MNHEY and CDR2 as SVGEGT. The CDR3 sequence is 15 residues long. Written as DNA, the CDR3 is TGTGCCAGCAGTCAGGGACTAGCGGGAGTTCCTGAGCAGTTCTTC. Translated: CASSQGLAGVPEQFF.

The chain carries TRBV6-2 or TRBV6-3 and TRBJ2-7; maybe TRBD2 (5 bases). V was pared by 0 bases and J by 2 bases, with 11 bases between. Germline V gene data show CDR1 as MNHEY and CDR2 as SVGEGT. The CDR3 covers 15 residues. The CDR3 region has the DNA TGTGCCAGCAGTTACTCGGCGGGTTTTGCCTACGAGCAGTACTTC. Its translation: CASSYSAGFAYEQYF.

This chain uses TRBV27 with TRBJ1-6; 8 bases line up with TRBD1. From germline, CDR1 is MNHEY and CDR2 SMNVEV (reference sequence). The CDR3 is made up of 18 amino acids. Trimming cost V 4 bases and J 0 bases; bases outside gene matches: 8. The CDR3 nucleotides are TGTGCCAGCAGTTCAAGACAGGGGCTCGGCTCCTATAATTCACCCCTCCACTTT. Its protein is CASSSRQGLGSYNSPLHF.

The chain recombines TRBV6-4 with TRBJ2-1; 10 nucleotides match TRBD2. There are 14 residues in the CDR3. The trim removed 6 bases at V and 10 bases at J, leaving 9 bases unmatched. Germline V gene lookup returns CDR1 MRHNA and CDR2 SNTAGT. Here the CDR3 DNA reads TGTGCCAGCAGACTTAGCGGGGGGTCCAGGGAGCAGTTCTTC. This codes for CASRLSGGSREQFF.